A single sample gave rise to the 22 T cell receptor beta chains below, sequenced in a study of neurological immune-mediated disorders. TCRdb processed the 5' RACE reads anew with MiXCR; each CDR3 protein has one entry. Among around 130,000 distinct CDR3 sequences listed, 3% to 3.5% were seen once. Specimen: PBMCs. Source of these receptors: a woman between 25 and 40 years old with multiple sclerosis.

This clonotype was seen many times. J is TRBJ2-2 and V is TRBV7-2; 9 bases fit TRBD2. The CDR3 runs to 18 residues. CDR1 SGHTA and CDR2 FQGNSA come from the germline V gene. The junction had 11 bases not matched to a gene; V was cut back by 5 bases and J by 1 base. The chain's CDR3 is CASSQRTSAPRNTGELFF. The DNA of the CDR3 is TGTGCCAGCAGCCAAAGGACTAGCGCGCCCCGGAACACCGGGGAGCTGTTTTTT.

This clonotype was recorded at least ten times. This CDR3 reads CSAIPFPQRADTQYF. The CDR3 DNA reads as TGCAGTGCTATTCCCTTCCCCCAGAGGGCAGATACGCAGTATTTT. This chain uses TRBV20-1 with TRBJ2-3, with TRBD2 as a possible D gene (5 bases). This CDR3 is 15 amino acids long. The V end lost 4 bases, the J end lost 4 bases, and 18 bases lay between the germline ends. Per germline, CDR1 DFQATT and CDR2 SNEGSKA (reference sequence).

This clonotype was seen at least ten times. In DNA form, the CDR3 reads TGCGCCAGCAGTTTCGGCGGGAAGGATGTCCCCGGGGAGCTGTTTTTT. Translated: CASSFGGKDVPGELFF. The gene calls are TRBV5-1 and TRBJ2-2, with D tentatively TRBD2 (6 bases). Trimming pared 5 bases from V and 6 bases from J, leaving 20 bases between. The CDR3 is made up of 16 amino acids. Germline CDR1 reads SGHRS; CDR2 reads YFSETQ.

This clonotype was counted many times. The rearrangement uses TRBV27 and TRBJ2-7; 9 bases are a match to TRBD1. V was clipped by 2 bases and J by 3 bases; unmatched bases: 5. Germline V gene data show CDR1 as MNHEY and CDR2 as SMNVEV (reference sequence). This CDR3 comprises 15 residues. CDR3 DNA: TGTGCCAGCAGTTTACGAGGGACAGGGTTCTACGAGCAGTACTTC. It yields the protein CASSLRGTGFYEQYF.

Ten or more counts support this clonotype. The rearrangement joins TRBV29-1 to TRBJ1-2; D ambiguous. V shed 6 bases and J shed 12 bases, with 20 bases lying between them. Per germline, CDR1 SQVTM and CDR2 ANQGSEA. This CDR3 spans 12 amino acids. The CDR3 sequence: CSVEPESFAHTF. The CDR3 coding sequence is TGCAGCGTCGAGCCTGAGTCCTTCGCACACACCTTC.

Only a few counts were recorded for this clonotype. The chain links TRBV3-1 to TRBJ1-1; TRBD1 agrees at 7 bases. The CDR3 extends over 17 amino acids. Germline assignment: CDR1 LGHDT and CDR2 YNNKEL (reference sequence). V trimming: 0 bases; J trimming: 6 bases; junction bases outside the gene matches: 13. CDR3 DNA sequence: TGTGCCAGCAGCCAAGATCTAGGGGGCCGACAGGCGCCTGAAGCTTTCTTT. This translates into CASSQDLGGRQAPEAFF.

This clonotype has at least ten counts. A single base separates this from a much larger clone, so it may be a read error. The chain is built from TRBV12-3 or TRBV12-4 and TRBJ2-5; 10 nucleotides agree with TRBD2. V was clipped by 6 bases and J by 2 bases; unmatched bases: 6. The CDR3 contains 15 residues. As DNA, the CDR3 is TGTGCCAGCAGCTCTAGCGGGGGTGTTCAAGAGACCCAGTACTTC. This translates into CASSSSGGVQETQYF.

This clonotype was counted at least ten times. The chain has TRBV20-1 and TRBJ1-2; 7 nucleotides match TRBD1. Trimming took 0 bases from V and 2 from J; bases not matched to a gene: 3. Germline V lookup: CDR1 DFQATT, CDR2 SNEGSKA (reference sequence). The CDR3 extends over 14 amino acids. Written as DNA, the CDR3 is TGCAGTGCTAGAGAAAACAGGGGAAACTATGGCTACACCTTC. Translating gives CSARENRGNYGYTF.

This clonotype appeared many times. This chain uses TRBV6-5 with TRBJ2-7; D is unclear. V dropped 2 bases and J dropped 4 bases, with 9 bases sitting between them. CDR3 length: 13 amino acids. Per germline, CDR1 MNHEY and CDR2 SVGAGI. The CDR3 sequence is CASSYTLGYEQYF. CDR3 coding DNA: TGTGCCAGCAGTTACACTCTCGGTTACGAGCAGTACTTC.

This clonotype was observed many times. The rearrangement joins TRBV20-1 to TRBJ1-5; D remains unclear. Germline CDR1 is DFQATT and CDR2 is SNEGSKA (reference sequence). V lost 0 bases and J lost 7, with 10 bases in between. CDR3 length: 13 amino acids. The CDR3 sequence: CSAREGSEQPQHF. In DNA form, the CDR3 reads TGCAGTGCTAGAGAGGGGAGTGAACAGCCCCAGCATTTT.

In this sample, this clonotype turned up a few times. V is TRBV20-1 and J is TRBJ1-2; the D gene is possibly TRBD1 (5 bases). V was trimmed by 5 bases and J by 8 bases, leaving 30 bases between them. CDR3 length equals 17 residues. Germline CDR1 DFQATT, CDR2 SNEGSKA (reference sequence). The CDR3 DNA is TGCAGTGCTGGGGCTTTAGGGAACCTGTCAGGGAAGAACGGCTACACCTTC. Protein sequence: CSAGALGNLSGKNGYTF.

This clonotype was counted at least ten times. The gene calls are TRBV5-6 and TRBJ2-7; D perhaps matches TRBD2 (5 bases). This CDR3 contains 14 residues. Looked up from germline, CDR1 is SGHDT and CDR2 is YYEEEE. Deletions cut 1 base from V and 3 bases from J, with 11 bases between. This CDR3 is CASSLRARVYEQYF. CDR3 DNA: TGTGCCAGCAGCTTGCGGGCGAGGGTCTACGAGCAGTACTTC.

This clonotype showed up just a few times. The conserved final phenylalanine or tryptophan is absent from the CDR3, which likely points to a read error. The chain couples TRBV27 to TRBJ1-2, with 8 bases matching TRBD1. This CDR3 has 14 amino acids. V gave up 8 bases and J gave up 8 bases; unmatched junction bases: 13. Germline V lookup: CDR1 MNHEY, CDR2 SMNVEV (reference sequence). The CDR3 reads CASAYRGSLGGYTN. CDR3 sequence (DNA): TGTGCCAGCGCCTACAGGGGGTCTCTGGGAGGCTACACCAAC.

This clonotype appeared many times. V gene TRBV6-5 combines with J gene TRBJ1-1; D possibly corresponds to TRBD1 (6 bases). The CDR3 contains 15 residues. Germline CDR1 and CDR2: MNHEY and SVGAGI. The V gene lost 7 bases and the J gene lost 1 base, with 16 bases spanning the gap. In DNA form, the CDR3 reads TGTGCCAGCATTACACAACAGGGATGGAACACTGAAGCTTTCTTT. The encoded protein is CASITQQGWNTEAFF.

This clonotype was seen repeatedly, ten times or more. This sequence joins TRBV5-8 and TRBJ1-6; 10 positions agree with TRBD1. The CDR3 is made up of 15 amino acids. From germline, CDR1 is SGHTS and CDR2 YDEGEE. Trimming took 4 bases from V and 8 from J; bases not matched to a gene: 6. The CDR3 region has the DNA TGTGCCAGCAGCCGGAGACAGGGGGCGGATTCACCCCTCCACTTT. The encoded protein is CASSRRQGADSPLHF.

At least ten counts were recorded for this clonotype. The chain joins TRBV20-1 to TRBJ1-1; weak D call: TRBD1 (6 bases). The CDR3 totals 15 residues. V was shortened by 5 bases and J by 4 bases, with 20 bases between the two germline ends. Germline V CDR1 and CDR2: DFQATT, SNEGSKA (reference sequence). This chain's CDR3 is CSAGRGTTGSTEAFF. DNA for the CDR3: TGCAGTGCTGGGCGGGGGACAACAGGGAGCACTGAAGCTTTCTTT.

This clonotype was seen ten or more times. DNA of the CDR3: TGTGCCAGCAGCTTAGAGGGCGCGCAAGAGACCCAGTACTTC. This translates into CASSLEGAQETQYF. This rearrangement joins TRBV7-2 to TRBJ2-5; D remains unclear. The CDR3 sequence is 14 residues long. Germline lookup yields CDR1 SGHTA and CDR2 FQGNSA. V was shortened by 1 base and J by 2 bases, with 8 bases between the two germline ends.

There are a few counts of this clonotype. One end of the junction does not line up with germline, which may come from a read error. The genes are TRBV4-3 and TRBJ2-1, with a weak D call TRBD2 (6 bases). The CDR3 is 15 residues long. CDR1 is LGHNA, CDR2 YSLEER, per germline. The CDR3 spells CASSEEGSAGHEQFF. The CDR3 coding sequence is TGCGCCAGCAGCGAAGAGGGGTCGGCGGGGCATGAGCAGTTCTTC.

Remarks on this clonotype: This may arise from a read error, as a much more abundant clone is one base away. The rearrangement uses TRBV12-3 or TRBV12-4 and TRBJ2-6; D might be TRBD1 or TRBD2, each matching 5 bases. The CDR3 loop spans 16 amino acids. Here the CDR3 DNA reads TGTGCCAGCAGCCCCATGAGGGGCTCTGGGGCCAAAGTCCTGACTTTC. This translates into CASSPMRGSGAKVLTF.

This clonotype was counted ten times or more. The chain has TRBV6-1 and TRBJ1-1, with D uncertain. The CDR3 is 13 amino acids. Germline V gene sequence: CDR1 MNHNS, CDR2 SASEGT. The germline V and J ends were trimmed by 11 bases and 0 bases, with 13 bases remaining between them. CDR3 coding DNA: TGTGCCTCACGAACAGCGGTGAACACTGAAGCTTTCTTT. It encodes CASRTAVNTEAFF.

This clonotype was recorded many times. This sequence joins TRBV20-1 and TRBJ2-1; perhaps D is TRBD1 or TRBD2 (6 bases each). The germline V gene encodes CDR1 DFQATT and CDR2 SNEGSKA (reference sequence). The CDR3 is 14 residues long. The V end lost 2 bases, the J end lost 4 bases, and 12 bases lay between the germline ends. CDR3 sequence: CSARHGGTYNEQFF. The CDR3 nucleotides are TGCAGTGCTAGACATGGCGGGACATACAATGAGCAGTTCTTC.

The table lists this clonotype with many counts. The V call is TRBV5-1, the J call TRBJ2-1; D is ambiguous. The V end was cut by 5 bases, the J end by 7 bases, with 22 bases between. There are 16 residues in the CDR3. The V gene's germline CDR1 is SGHRS and CDR2 YFSETQ. CDR3 region: CASSMPAPPPINEQFF. In nucleotides, the CDR3 is TGCGCCAGCAGTATGCCGGCTCCCCCCCCAATAAATGAGCAGTTCTTC.